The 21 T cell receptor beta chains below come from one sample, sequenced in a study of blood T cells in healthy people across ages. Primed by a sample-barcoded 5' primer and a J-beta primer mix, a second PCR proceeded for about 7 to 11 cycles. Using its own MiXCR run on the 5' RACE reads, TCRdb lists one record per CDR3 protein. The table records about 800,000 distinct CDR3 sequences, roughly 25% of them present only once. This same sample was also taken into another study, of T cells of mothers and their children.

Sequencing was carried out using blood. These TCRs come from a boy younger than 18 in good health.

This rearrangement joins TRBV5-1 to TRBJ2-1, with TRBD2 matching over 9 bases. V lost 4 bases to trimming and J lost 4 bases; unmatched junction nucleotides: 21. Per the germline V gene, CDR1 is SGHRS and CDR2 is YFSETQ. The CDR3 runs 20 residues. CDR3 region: CASSNGFETNRLAGYNEQFF. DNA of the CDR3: TGCGCCAGCAGCAATGGCTTCGAAACCAACCGGCTAGCGGGATACAATGAGCAGTTCTTC.

CDR3 protein: CASSPTGRSNTGELFF. In nucleotides, the CDR3 is TGTGCCAGCAGCCCCACGGGACGGTCGAACACCGGGGAGCTGTTTTTT. The genes are TRBV12-3 or TRBV12-4 and TRBJ2-2; the D gene could be TRBD1 or TRBD2 (5 bases each). The CDR3 totals 16 residues. V was clipped by 6 bases and J by 0 bases, with 14 bases between them.

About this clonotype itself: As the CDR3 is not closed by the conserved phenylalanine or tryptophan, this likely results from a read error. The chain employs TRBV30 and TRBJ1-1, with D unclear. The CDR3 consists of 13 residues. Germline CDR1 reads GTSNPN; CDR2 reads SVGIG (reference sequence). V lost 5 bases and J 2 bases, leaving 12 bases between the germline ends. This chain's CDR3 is CAWERATNTEAFL. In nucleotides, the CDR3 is TGTGCCTGGGAGCGGGCCACTAACACTGAAGCTTTCCTT.

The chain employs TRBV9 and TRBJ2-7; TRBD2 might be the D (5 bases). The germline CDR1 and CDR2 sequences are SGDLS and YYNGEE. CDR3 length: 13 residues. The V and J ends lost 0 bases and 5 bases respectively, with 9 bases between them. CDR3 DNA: TGTGCCAGCAGCGTAGCTCCGAGGGACGAGCAGTACTTC. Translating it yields CASSVAPRDEQYF.

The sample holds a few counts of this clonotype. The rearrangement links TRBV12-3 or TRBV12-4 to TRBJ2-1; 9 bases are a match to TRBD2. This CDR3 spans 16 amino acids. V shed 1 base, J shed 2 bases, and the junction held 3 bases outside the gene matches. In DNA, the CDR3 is TGTGCCAGCAGTTTAGAAATAGCGGGGGCCTACAATGAGCAGTTCTTC. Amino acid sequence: CASSLEIAGAYNEQFF.

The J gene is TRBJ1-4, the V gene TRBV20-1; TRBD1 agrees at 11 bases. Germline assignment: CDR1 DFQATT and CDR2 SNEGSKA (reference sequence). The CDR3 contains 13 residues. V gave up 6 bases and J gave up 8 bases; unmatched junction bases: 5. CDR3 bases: TGCAGTGCCTCCGGGACAGGGGGGGAAAAACTGTTTTTT. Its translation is CSASGTGGEKLFF.

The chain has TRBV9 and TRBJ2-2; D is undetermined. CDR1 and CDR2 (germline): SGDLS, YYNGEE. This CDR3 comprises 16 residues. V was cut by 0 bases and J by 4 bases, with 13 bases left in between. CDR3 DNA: TGTGCCAGCAGCGTAGAATCCGGGCTTCTCACCGGGGAGCTGTTTTTT. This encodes CASSVESGLLTGELFF.

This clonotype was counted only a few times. The CDR3 here is CASSQRGLDTQYF. The CDR3 DNA reads as TGTGCCAGCAGCCAGAGGGGGTTGGATACGCAGTATTTT. The rearrangement joins TRBV14 to TRBJ2-3, with D perhaps TRBD1 (6 bases). From germline, CDR1 is SGHDN and CDR2 FVKESK. The CDR3 consists of 13 residues. Trimming cost V 3 bases and J 6 bases, with 10 bases left between them.

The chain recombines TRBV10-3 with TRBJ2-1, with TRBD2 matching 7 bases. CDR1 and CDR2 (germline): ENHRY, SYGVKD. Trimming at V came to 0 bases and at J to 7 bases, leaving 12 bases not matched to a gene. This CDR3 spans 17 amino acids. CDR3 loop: CAISESEIAGPSNEQFF. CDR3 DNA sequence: TGTGCCATCAGTGAGTCGGAAATAGCGGGCCCCTCTAATGAGCAGTTCTTC.

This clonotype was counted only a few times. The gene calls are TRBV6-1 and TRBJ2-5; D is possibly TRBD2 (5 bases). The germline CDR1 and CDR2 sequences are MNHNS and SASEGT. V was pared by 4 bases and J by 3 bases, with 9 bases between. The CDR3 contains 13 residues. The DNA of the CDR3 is TGTGCCAGCAGTGTCGGGGTGAAAGAGACCCAGTACTTC. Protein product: CASSVGVKETQYF.

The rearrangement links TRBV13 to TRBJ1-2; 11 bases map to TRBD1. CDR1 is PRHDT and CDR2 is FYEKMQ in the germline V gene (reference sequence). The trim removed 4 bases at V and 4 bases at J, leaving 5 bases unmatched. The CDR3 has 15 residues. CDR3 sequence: CASSWGQGGSYGYTF. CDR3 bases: TGTGCCAGCAGCTGGGGACAGGGGGGTAGCTATGGCTACACCTTC.

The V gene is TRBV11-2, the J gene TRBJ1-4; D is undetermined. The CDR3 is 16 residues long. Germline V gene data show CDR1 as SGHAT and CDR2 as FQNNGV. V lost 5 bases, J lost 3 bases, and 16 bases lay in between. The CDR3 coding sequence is TGTGCCAGCAGCACGACGGCGAGTTGGGCTAATGAAAAACTGTTTTTT. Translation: CASSTTASWANEKLFF.

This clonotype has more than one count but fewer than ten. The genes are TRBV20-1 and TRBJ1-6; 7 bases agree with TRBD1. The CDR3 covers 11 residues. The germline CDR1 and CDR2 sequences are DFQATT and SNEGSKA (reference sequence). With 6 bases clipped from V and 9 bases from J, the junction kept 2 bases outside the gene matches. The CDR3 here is CSANRGSPLHF. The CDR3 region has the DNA TGCAGTGCAAACAGGGGTTCACCCCTCCACTTT.

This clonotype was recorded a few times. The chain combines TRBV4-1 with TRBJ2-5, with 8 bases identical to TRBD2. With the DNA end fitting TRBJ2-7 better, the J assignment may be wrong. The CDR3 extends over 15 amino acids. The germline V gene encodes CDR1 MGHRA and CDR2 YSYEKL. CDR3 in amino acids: CASSQGLGLVYEQYF. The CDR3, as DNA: TGCGCCAGCAGCCAAGGACTGGGACTAGTCTACGAGCAGTACTTC.

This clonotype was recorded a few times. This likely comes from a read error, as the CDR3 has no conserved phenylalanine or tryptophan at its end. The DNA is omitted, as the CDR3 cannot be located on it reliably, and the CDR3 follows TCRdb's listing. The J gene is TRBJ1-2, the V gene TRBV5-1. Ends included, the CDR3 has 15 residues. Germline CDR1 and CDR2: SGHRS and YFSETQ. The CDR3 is CASSSTDYSPAAADL.

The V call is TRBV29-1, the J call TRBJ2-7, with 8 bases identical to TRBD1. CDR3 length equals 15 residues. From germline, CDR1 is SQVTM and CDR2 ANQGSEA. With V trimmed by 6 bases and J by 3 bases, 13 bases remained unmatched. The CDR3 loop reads CSVAHILGQGYEQYF. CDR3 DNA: TGCAGCGTCGCCCATATCTTAGGACAGGGCTACGAGCAGTACTTC.

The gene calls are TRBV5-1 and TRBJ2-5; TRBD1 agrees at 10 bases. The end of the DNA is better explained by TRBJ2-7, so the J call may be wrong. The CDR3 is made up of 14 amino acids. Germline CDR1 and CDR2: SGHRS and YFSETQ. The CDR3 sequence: CASSNGQGVHEQYF. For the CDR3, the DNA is TGCGCCAGCAGCAACGGACAGGGGGTCCACGAGCAGTACTTC.

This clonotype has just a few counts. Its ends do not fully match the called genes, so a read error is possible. CDR3 in DNA: TGCGTCAGCAGCCAAGAGTACAAATCCGAGACCCAGTACTTC. The encoded protein is CVSSQEYKSETQYF. The V and J genes are TRBV4-3 and TRBJ2-5; D is undetermined. From germline, CDR1 is LGHNA and CDR2 YSLEER. The CDR3 covers 14 residues.

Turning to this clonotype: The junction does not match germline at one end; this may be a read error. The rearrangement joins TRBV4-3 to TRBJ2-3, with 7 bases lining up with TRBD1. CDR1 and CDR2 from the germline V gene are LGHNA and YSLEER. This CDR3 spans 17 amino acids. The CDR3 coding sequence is TGCGCCGGCAGCCCCGGCTTACAGGGGCGTGGGACAGATACGCAGTATTTT. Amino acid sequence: CAGSPGLQGRGTDTQYF.

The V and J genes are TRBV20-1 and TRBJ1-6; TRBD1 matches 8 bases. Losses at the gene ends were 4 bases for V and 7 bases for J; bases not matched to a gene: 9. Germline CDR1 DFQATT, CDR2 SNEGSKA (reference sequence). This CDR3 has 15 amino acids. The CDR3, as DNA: TGCAGTGCTAATGGACAGGGTTCAGAGAATTCACCCCTCCACTTT. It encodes CSANGQGSENSPLHF.

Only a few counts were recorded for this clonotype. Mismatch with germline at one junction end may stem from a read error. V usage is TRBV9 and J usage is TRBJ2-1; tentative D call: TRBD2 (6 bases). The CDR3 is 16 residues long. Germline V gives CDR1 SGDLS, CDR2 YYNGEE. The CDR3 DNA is TGTGCCGGCAGCGGGCCCCAACGGGGGACCTACAATGAGCAGTTCTTC. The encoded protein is CAGSGPQRGTYNEQFF.